Listed below are T cell receptor beta chains from one sample, sequenced in a study of blood T cell repertoires in COVID-19. The table came from immunoSEQ multiplex PCR; TCRdb's copy has only in-frame clones and leaves some out. The sample has 55,000 to 70,000 clones; 75% to 90% are singletons. Sequencing used peripheral blood. The origin of the receptors is a woman aged 70-85 years with active COVID-19. The CDR3 runs from the conserved cysteine through the conserved F or W. Each record gives: V gene, D gene, CDR3 protein. D genes are given only for firm matches.

TRBV28 NA CASRRSGVSGNTIYF
TRBV6-5 NA CASTPSGGNPEAFF
TRBV29-1 NA CSVGAGSGAYGYTF
TRBV12-3/TRBV12-4 NA CASRPSGAEAFF
TRBV7-9 TRBD1 CASSLGPGGKTNEKLFF
TRBV7-2 TRBD2 CASSLGLAGYNEQFF
TRBV2 TRBD2 CASKAGGSNEQFF
TRBV7-3 NA CASSSQGNEQFF
TRBV30 NA CAWSGENNQPQHF
TRBV7-3 TRBD2 CASSLRGTSEETQYF
TRBV18 NA CASSDGSGSLWEQYF
TRBV5-1 TRBD1 CASSLAGTGEGQETQYF
TRBV28 NA CASSLSRYLNTIYF
TRBV24-1 NA CATTTGNTGELFF
TRBV30 NA CAWGPGTVYEQYF
TRBV2 TRBD1 CASSQTQGGSLDEQFF
TRBV18 NA CASSPIPLFGDNNEKLFF
TRBV5-6 NA CASSPSREINYGYTF
TRBV29-1 NA CSVGEPTRSNQPQHF
TRBV5-1 NA CASSRDWGETQYF
TRBV30 NA CAWSVKRDNSPLHF
TRBV14 NA CASSQGGTRAFF
TRBV24-1 NA CATSDRRVNEQYF
TRBV5-1 NA CASSSEARNTEAFF
TRBV15 TRBD1 CATSSAQGRNTEAFF
TRBV18 NA CASSPRGEKLFF
TRBV12-3/TRBV12-4 NA CASSFLPEDTQYF
TRBV19 TRBD1 CASSSFGDRGQPQHF
TRBV28 NA CASSLFAGISNQPQHF
TRBV5-6 NA CASSSWGTSSYEQYF
TRBV27 NA CASSLIPSTGLSTEAFF
TRBV7-7 TRBD1 CASSLRGLGNEQFF
TRBV11-3 NA CASSLGGRFAYNEQFF
TRBV5-1 NA CASSLGADYRNGYTF
TRBV30 TRBD2 CAWTVPRASGTYEQYF
TRBV28 TRBD1 CASSPPGTAATNEKLFF
TRBV28 NA CASTGGEGVTETQYF
TRBV2 TRBD1 CASSPGTGDEQFF
TRBV5-1 NA CASSLRSTYEQYF
TRBV3-1/TRBV3-2 NA CASSQDWGGKGTEAFF
TRBV7-6 TRBD1 CASSLTGAAVASSYGYTF
TRBV29-1 TRBD2 CSVEDSGYEQYF
TRBV6-2/TRBV6-3 TRBD1 CASSPGQIYGYTF